These 26 T cell receptor beta chains share one sample of origin, sequenced in a study of cytomegalovirus exposure and HLA in healthy donors. The PCR had 60 Vbeta and 13 Jbeta primers. Using immunoSEQ multiplex PCR, the repertoire was profiled, and TCRdb retains in-frame clones only, with some absent. The sample gives about 130,000 clones, roughly 82% of which show up once; about 11% is in the top ten. Specimen: PBMCs. The receptors were gathered from a male donor in good health and CMV-seropositive.

This chain joins TRBV28 and TRBJ2-7; 8 positions agree with TRBD1. V gave up 4 bases and J gave up 0 bases; unmatched junction bases: 5. There are 15 residues in the CDR3. From germline, CDR1 is MDHEN and CDR2 SYDVKM. The CDR3 is CASSSWDRSSYEQYF. The CDR3 DNA sequence: TGTGCCAGCAGTTCCTGGGACAGGAGCTCCTACGAGCAGTACTTC.

The chain couples TRBV27 to TRBJ2-5; no firm D call. With the DNA end fitting TRBJ2-7 better, the J assignment may be wrong. This CDR3 has 11 residues. Germline V gene sequence: CDR1 MNHEY, CDR2 SMNVEV (reference sequence). For the CDR3, the DNA is TGTGCCAGCAGTTCCTCCTACGAGCAGTACTTC. This sequence encodes CASSSSYEQYF.

The chain combines TRBV6-6 with TRBJ2-1, with 14 bases matching TRBD2. The ends lost 5 bases at V and 7 bases at J; junction bases unmatched: 4. The CDR3 is 15 residues long. The V gene's germline CDR1 is MNHNY and CDR2 SVGAGI (reference sequence). CDR3 coding DNA: TGTGCCAGCAGTGACCGACTAGCGGGAGGGAATGAGCAGTTCTTC. It translates to CASSDRLAGGNEQFF.

This clone turned up a few times. The chain joins TRBV5-8 to TRBJ2-4, with a possible D match to TRBD1 (6 bases). V dropped 2 bases and J dropped 6 bases, with 9 bases sitting between them. The germline CDR1 and CDR2 sequences are SGHTS and YDEGEE. The CDR3 extends over 13 amino acids. CDR3 bases: TGTGCCAGCAGCTTCAGGGGTGGAAACATTCAGTACTTC. This translates into CASSFRGGNIQYF. Full variable domain (missing parts from reference TRBV5-8 and TRBJ2-4): EAGVTQSPTHLIKTRGQQATLRCSPISGHTSVYWYQQALGLGLQFLLWYDEGEERNRGNFPPRFSGRQFPNYSSELNVNALELEDSALYLCASSFRGGNIQYFGAGTRLSVL.

The CDR3 region is CASSVSASGAITDTQYF. CDR3 coding DNA: TGTGCCAGCAGCGTATCCGCTAGCGGGGCAATCACAGATACGCAGTATTTT. V and J are TRBV9 and TRBJ2-3; TRBD2 agrees at 9 bases. Trimming at V came to 1 base and at J to 2 bases, leaving 8 bases not matched to a gene. Germline CDR1 is SGDLS and CDR2 is YYNGEE. There are 17 residues in the CDR3.

The rearrangement links TRBV19 to TRBJ1-1, with D tentatively TRBD1 (5 bases). V was shortened by 11 bases and J by 3 bases, with 19 bases between the two germline ends. CDR1 is LNHDA, CDR2 SQIVND, per germline (reference sequence). This CDR3 is 14 amino acids long. The CDR3 is CASNWGGMHTEAFF. The CDR3 DNA follows: TGTGCCTCAAATTGGGGGGGGATGCACACTGAAGCTTTCTTT.

V gene TRBV9 combines with J gene TRBJ2-2; D remains unclear. Germline-derived CDR1 and CDR2 are SGDLS and YYNGEE. The CDR3 length is 13 residues. V was cut by 4 bases and J by 6 bases, with 10 bases left in between. CDR3 nucleotides: TGTGCCAGCAGCCCCCCTCTAGCCGGGGAGCTGTTTTTT. As protein: CASSPPLAGELFF.

The chain carries TRBV15 and TRBJ1-5, with D tentatively TRBD1 (5 bases). CDR1 and CDR2 from the germline V gene are LNHNV and YYDKDF (reference sequence). The V end was cut by 0 bases, the J end by 6 bases, with 12 bases between. This CDR3 contains 15 residues. The CDR3 sequence: CATSRDQGRGQPQHF. As DNA, the CDR3 is TGTGCCACCAGCAGAGACCAGGGTCGAGGTCAGCCCCAGCATTTT.

This rearrangement joins TRBV11-2 to TRBJ1-6, with D perhaps TRBD1 (5 bases). Germline V gene data show CDR1 as SGHAT and CDR2 as FQNNGV. The germline V and J ends were trimmed by 7 bases and 13 bases, with 20 bases remaining between them. This CDR3 is 14 amino acids long. This CDR3 reads CASTPSRQYGPLHF. CDR3 DNA sequence: TGTGCCAGCACCCCATCGAGACAGTACGGGCCCCTCCACTTT.

The chain couples TRBV7-9 to TRBJ1-6; TRBD1 is a possible D gene (5 bases). Deletions cut 2 bases from V and 7 bases from J, with 9 bases between. The CDR3 is 14 amino acids. The germline CDR1 and CDR2 sequences are SEHNR and FQNEAQ (reference sequence). The CDR3 reads CASSLQGVNSPLHF. The CDR3 nucleotides are TGTGCCAGCAGCTTACAAGGGGTAAATTCACCCCTCCACTTT.

This chain connects TRBV14 to TRBJ1-4; no reliable D call. Germline CDR1 SGHDN, CDR2 FVKESK. The CDR3 totals 16 residues. The V gene lost 8 bases and the J gene lost 0 bases, with 16 bases spanning the gap. The CDR3 region is CASDEVEFATNEKLFF. The CDR3 nucleotides read TGTGCCAGCGATGAAGTGGAGTTTGCAACTAATGAAAAACTGTTTTTT.

This chain uses TRBV5-1 with TRBJ1-4; D is undetermined. This CDR3 is built from 15 residues. V was cut by 2 bases and J by 4 bases, with 12 bases left in between. Germline loops: CDR1 SGHRS, CDR2 YFSETQ. This CDR3 reads CASSFSASYNEKLFF. CDR3 sequence (DNA): TGCGCCAGCAGCTTTAGCGCCAGCTATAATGAAAAACTGTTTTTT.

The CDR3 bases are TGTGCCAGCAGTCTCCCGGGACAGAGCAATCAGCCCCAGCATTTT. Protein product: CASSLPGQSNQPQHF. J is TRBJ1-5 and V is TRBV28, with TRBD1 matching 7 bases. Losses at the gene ends were 5 bases for V and 1 base for J; bases not matched to a gene: 5. Germline assignment: CDR1 MDHEN and CDR2 SYDVKM. The CDR3 extends over 15 amino acids. Variable domain in full (rest from reference TRBV28 and TRBJ1-5): DVKVTQSSRYLVKRTGEKVFLECVQDMDHENMFWYRQDPGLGLRLIYFSYDVKMKEKGDIPEGYSVSREKKERFSLILESASTNQTSMYLCASSLPGQSNQPQHFGDGTRLSIL.

This chain links TRBV7-2 with TRBJ1-2; no definite D call. V lost 1 base and J lost 1, with 7 bases in between. This CDR3 region has 14 residues. Germline V gene sequence: CDR1 SGHTA, CDR2 FQGNSA. The CDR3 region is CASSLDGHNYGYTF. The DNA of the CDR3 is TGTGCCAGCAGCTTAGATGGGCATAACTATGGCTACACCTTC.

V usage is TRBV28 and J usage is TRBJ2-7; 8 bases map to TRBD2. CDR1 is MDHEN, CDR2 SYDVKM, per germline. Unmatched junction bases numbered 13, after V lost 7 bases and J lost 2 bases. This CDR3 is 16 amino acids long. The CDR3 region has the DNA TGTGCCAGCACCCCTCGAACTAGCGGAAGACCCTACGAGCAGTACTTC. It specifies CASTPRTSGRPYEQYF.

This clone is a singleton in its sample. This rearrangement joins TRBV5-8 to TRBJ1-6; D is perhaps TRBD1 (5 bases). The CDR3 consists of 17 residues. V dropped 0 bases and J dropped 0 bases, with 10 bases sitting between them. Per the germline V gene, CDR1 is SGHTS and CDR2 is YDEGEE. CDR3 residues: CASSLAGGSSYNSPLHF. The CDR3 region has the DNA TGTGCCAGCAGCTTGGCCGGGGGGAGCTCCTATAATTCACCCCTCCACTTT.

The genes are TRBV6-1 and TRBJ2-7, with 10 positions matching TRBD2. V was clipped by 2 bases and J by 3 bases; unmatched bases: 13. CDR3 length equals 18 residues. CDR1 is MNHNS, CDR2 SASEGT, per germline. The DNA for the CDR3 is TGTGCCAGCAGTGAAAGTAAAGGAGGACTAGCGGCGGACTACGAGCAGTACTTC. As protein: CASSESKGGLAADYEQYF.

The gene calls are TRBV29-1 and TRBJ2-3; 8 bases line up with TRBD2. Germline values: CDR1 SQVTM, CDR2 ANQGSEA. V dropped 0 bases and J dropped 4; count of bases not matched to a gene: 9. The CDR3 is made up of 16 amino acids. The CDR3 DNA reads TGCAGCGTTGAAGAGATAGCGGGGTTGGGGGCAGATACGCAGTATTTT. It is translated as CSVEEIAGLGADTQYF.

V is TRBV9 and J is TRBJ2-6; D possibly corresponds to TRBD2 (6 bases). This CDR3 spans 18 amino acids. CDR1 SGDLS and CDR2 YYNGEE come from the germline V gene. The ends were cut back, 0 bases at V and 0 bases at J, with 13 bases in the middle. CDR3 sequence reads: CASSVGVEGPSGANVLTF. DNA of the CDR3: TGTGCCAGCAGCGTAGGGGTGGAGGGGCCCTCTGGGGCCAACGTCCTGACTTTC. The full variable domain, completed using reference TRBV9 and TRBJ2-6, is DSGVTQTPKHLITATGQRVTLRCSPRSGDLSVYWYQQSLDQGLQFLIQYYNGEERAKGNILERFSAQQFPDLHSELNLSSLELGDSALYFCASSVGVEGPSGANVLTFGAGSRLTVL.

This clone was counted between two and nine times. This chain uses TRBV28 with TRBJ2-7, with a tentative D call TRBD2 (6 bases). CDR1 is MDHEN and CDR2 is SYDVKM in the germline V gene. The CDR3 extends over 13 amino acids. Trimming took 8 bases from V and 5 from J, leaving 16 bases between them. The CDR3 bases are TGTGCCAGCTCGAGGCGGGGAGCGGACGAGCAGTACTTC. This translates into CASSRRGADEQYF.

This clone was seen more than once but under ten times. The genes are TRBV18 and TRBJ2-5, with a tentative D call TRBD2 (5 bases). This CDR3 spans 16 amino acids. Trimming stripped 4 bases from V and 7 bases from J, with 22 bases between. Germline V gene sequence: CDR1 KGHSH, CDR2 LQKENI. CDR3 sequence reads: CASSLFGRPREGTQYF. The CDR3 DNA reads as TGTGCCAGCTCACTATTTGGTAGACCCCGGGAAGGGACCCAGTACTTC.

The V call is TRBV4-3, the J call TRBJ2-3; 11 nucleotides agree with TRBD2. Germline assignment: CDR1 LGHNA and CDR2 YSLEER. The CDR3 extends over 19 amino acids. J gave up 0 bases and V 4 bases, and 12 bases lay outside the gene matches. CDR3 loop: CASSLRGPGLAVSTDTQYF. The CDR3 nucleotides are TGCGCCAGCAGCCTTAGGGGTCCGGGACTAGCGGTTAGCACAGATACGCAGTATTTT.

The chain links TRBV6-5 to TRBJ1-1; D is unresolved. V was trimmed by 9 bases and J by 3 bases, leaving 14 bases between them. The length of the CDR3 is 13 residues. Per the germline V gene, CDR1 is MNHEY and CDR2 is SVGAGI. The CDR3 sequence: CASAEVPDTEAFF. CDR3 bases: TGTGCCAGTGCGGAGGTTCCCGACACTGAAGCTTTCTTT.

This chain links TRBV28 with TRBJ2-7; TRBD1 matches at 9 bases. V shed 6 bases and J 0 bases; nucleotides not matched to a gene: 9. CDR1 MDHEN and CDR2 SYDVKM come from the germline V gene. The CDR3 is made up of 16 amino acids. The CDR3 spells CASRRGSTGGSYEQYF. Written as DNA, the CDR3 is TGTGCCAGCAGAAGGGGATCGACAGGGGGCTCCTACGAGCAGTACTTC.

The chain links TRBV5-6 to TRBJ2-7, with 7 bases matching TRBD2. In germline, CDR1 is SGHDT, CDR2 YYEEEE. This CDR3 region has 13 residues. With V trimmed by 0 bases and J by 7 bases, 4 bases remained unmatched. In nucleotides, the CDR3 is TGTGCCAGCAGCTTGGTGGGGGAGGGAGAGCAGTACTTC. It codes for CASSLVGEGEQYF.

The rearrangement joins TRBV9 to TRBJ1-4; 7 bases line up with TRBD1. The J segment lost 2 bases and the V segment lost 4 bases, leaving 8 bases of the junction unmatched. The CDR3 is 16 residues long. In germline, CDR1 is SGDLS, CDR2 YYNGEE. This chain's CDR3 is CASSLGGTVTNEKLFF. In nucleotides, the CDR3 is TGTGCCAGCAGCCTCGGCGGGACAGTTACTAATGAAAAACTGTTTTTT.